This T cell receptor beta chain was sequenced during a study of early T cells in non-severe SARS-CoV-2 infection. This clonotype appeared a few times. Individually, cDNA molecules had unique molecular identifiers attached to them. TCRdb re-called the 5' RACE reads through MiXCR, storing one row per CDR3 protein. Of about 35,000 distinct CDR3 sequences in the sample, about 4.7% were seen once. Sequencing input: whole blood. The sequence was collected from an adult who was a healthcare worker with PCR-confirmed SARS-CoV-2 infection or an uninfected control (not recorded which).

The CDR3 DNA reads as TGTGCTACAAACGGGGGACTTTCGACAGATACGCAGTATTTT. Protein sequence: CATNGGLSTDTQYF. V is TRBV11-2 and J is TRBJ2-3; a possible D gene is TRBD2 (6 bases). Germline V lookup: CDR1 SGHAT, CDR2 FQNNGV. This CDR3 is 14 amino acids long.